The source of this TCR beta chain is a study of OX40 agonist ivuxolimab in advanced cancers. Study information: The treatment was a fully human IgG2 OX40 agonist, ivuxolimab. Dosing consisted of intravenous ivuxolimab at 0.01 to 10 mg/kg every 2 weeks. Those treated in dose escalation had hepatocellular carcinoma, melanoma, renal cell cancer or head and neck cancer.

TCRdb's table, derived via immunoSEQ multiplex PCR, lists solely in-frame clones and lacks some. The sample comprises roughly 57,000 clones, 80% to 90% of which are singletons, and roughly 2.4% rests with the top ten. The germline V gene encodes CDR1 ENHRY and CDR2 SYGVKD. V was trimmed by 3 bases and J by 3 bases, leaving 15 bases between them. The CDR3 is 15 amino acids. The timepoints at which blood was sampled were baseline, cycle 4 day 1, and cycle 7 day 1. The clonotype was recovered from an adult with an advanced solid tumor such as melanoma, head and neck, liver or kidney cancer. This chain uses TRBV10-3 with TRBJ2-7; a possible D gene is TRBD1 (6 bases). The input for sequencing was CD4+ or CD8+ T cells sorted from blood, taken in a trial of the OX40 agonist ivuxolimab. CDR3 sequence: CAISDKTKGVYEQYF. In DNA, the CDR3 is TGTGCCATCAGTGATAAGACTAAGGGGGTCTACGAGCAGTACTTC.